The clone carrying this T cell receptor beta chain was observed at least ten times. Its antigen remains unknown. It was RNA transcripts that yielded the amplified TCR beta CDR3 regions. The TCR CDR3 first-round RT-PCR relied on the HTBI primer set. Each CDR3 protein is one row after TCRdb ran MiXCR on the multiplex PCR reads. This table holds nearly 250,000 distinct CDR3 sequences, approximately 24% found once. This record belongs to a study of T cells in Graves' hyperthyroidism and ophthalmopathy. Study-wide background: At initial diagnosis, before any treatment had begun, peripheral blood was obtained.

Findings and caveats of the study: Blood also carried most thyroid clonotypes expanded above 0.001.

Losses at the gene ends were 4 bases for V and 4 bases for J; bases not matched to a gene: 5. CDR1 is SQVTM, CDR2 ANQGSEA, per germline. The CDR3 runs to 13 residues. Exclusion followed for patients with uncontrolled infection, other autoimmune disease, pregnancy or lactation. The diagnoses drew upon clinical symptoms, serum thyroxine and TRAb, thyroid ultrasound and orbital computed tomography. Sequenced sample: blood. The chain links TRBV29-1 to TRBJ2-7, with 9 nucleotides matching TRBD2. The clonotype was recovered from a woman aged 40 to 50 with Graves' ophthalmopathy. CDR3 DNA sequence: TGCAGCGTTGTACCTAGCGGGATTTACGAGCAGTACTTC. Protein sequence: CSVVPSGIYEQYF.